Shown below are 10 T cell receptor beta chains from a single sample sequenced in a study of graft-versus-host responses after intestinal transplantation. Profiling relied on immunoSEQ multiplex PCR, and the TCRdb table lists in-frame clones only, not all of them. The sample has about 88,000 clones, approximately 92% seen once. Their cognate antigens are unknown. Source: unstimulated CD4+ T cells sorted from spleen or lymph node cells, taken before intestinal transplant. The receptor source for this set is a human donor who received an intestinal transplant.

The chain is built from TRBV5-6 and TRBJ1-1; no clear D gene. This CDR3 has 14 residues. The germline CDR1 and CDR2 sequences are SGHDT and YYEEEE. Trimming removed 7 bases at V and 1 base at J, with 14 bases between. As DNA, the CDR3 is TGTGCCAGCTTGGAAGCTCCCGCGAACACTGAAGCTTTCTTT. It yields the protein CASLEAPANTEAFF.

This sequence joins TRBV5-4 and TRBJ1-1; no reliable D call. V was clipped by 0 bases and J by 0 bases, with 6 bases between them. The CDR3 is 14 residues long. Germline V gives CDR1 SGHNT, CDR2 YYREEE (reference sequence). The CDR3 DNA is TGTGCCAGCAGCTTGGGGGCGTTGAACACTGAAGCTTTCTTT. This translates into CASSLGALNTEAFF.

This sequence joins TRBV9 and TRBJ2-7; the D call may be TRBD1 or TRBD2 (5 bases each). V was shortened by 0 bases and J by 2 bases, with 9 bases between the two germline ends. Germline CDR1 SGDLS, CDR2 YYNGEE. The CDR3 runs 14 residues. The DNA for the CDR3 is TGTGCCAGCAGCGTAGGTGGGGGTACCTACGAGCAGTACTTC. Translated: CASSVGGGTYEQYF.

The chain has TRBV5-1 and TRBJ2-5; the D is unclear. This CDR3 spans 12 amino acids. V dropped 0 bases and J dropped 5 bases, with 5 bases sitting between them. CDR1 SGHRS and CDR2 YFSETQ come from the germline V gene. CDR3 amino acids: CASSLGLETQYF. The CDR3 DNA reads as TGCGCCAGCAGCTTGGGGCTGGAGACCCAGTACTTC.

This chain uses TRBV2 with TRBJ2-1; 8 bases align to TRBD2. Looked up from germline, CDR1 is SNHLY and CDR2 is FYNNEI. The ends lost 9 bases at V and 4 bases at J; junction bases unmatched: 14. The CDR3 runs 16 residues. The CDR3 nucleotides read TGTGCCAGTGGGGGAGCGGGAGATCGAAGGTACAATGAGCAGTTCTTC. It is translated as CASGGAGDRRYNEQFF.

CDR3 in DNA: TGCGCCAGCAGTCCACGATTCCGCTCTGGGGCCAACGTCCTGACTTTC. Amino acid sequence: CASSPRFRSGANVLTF. The chain carries TRBV23-1 and TRBJ2-6; D uncertain. TRBV23-1 belongs to the ORF category, with a function that is uncertain. CDR3 length: 16 residues. V lost 4 bases to trimming and J lost 0 bases, with 10 bases between them.

CDR3 coding DNA: TGCGCCAGCAGCCAACAGACTAGCAATGAGCAGTTCTTC. Translation gives CASSQQTSNEQFF. J is TRBJ2-1 and V is TRBV4-1, with D perhaps matching TRBD2 (6 bases). CDR3 length: 13 residues. Germline CDR1 reads MGHRA; CDR2 reads YSYEKL. The ends were cut back, 2 bases at V and 6 bases at J, with 8 bases in the middle.

The chain combines TRBV6-1 with TRBJ2-5; 9 bases map to TRBD2. Judging by the DNA end, TRBJ2-7 fits better; the J call may be wrong. The V gene's germline CDR1 is MNHNS and CDR2 SASEGT. This CDR3 region has 15 residues. The CDR3 spells CASSVDSGSLYEQYF. The CDR3 bases are TGTGCCAGCAGTGTTGATAGCGGGAGCTTGTACGAGCAGTACTTC.

This clone was counted only a few times. This chain joins TRBV7-6 and TRBJ2-7; 11 bases agree with TRBD2. The CDR3 sequence is 14 residues long. V lost 3 bases, J lost 3 bases, and 1 base stayed unmatched. Germline loops: CDR1 SGHVS, CDR2 FNYEAQ. The CDR3 DNA reads TGTGCCAGCAGCTTCGGACTAGCGGGCTACGAGCAGTACTTC. Translation gives CASSFGLAGYEQYF.

The chain employs TRBV19 and TRBJ2-7; 10 bases map to TRBD1. Germline-derived CDR1 and CDR2 are LNHDA and SQIVND (reference sequence). J lost 5 bases, V lost 7 bases, and 5 bases had no gene match. The CDR3 is made up of 13 amino acids. The CDR3 sequence: CASNSGTGDEQYF. In DNA, the CDR3 is TGTGCCAGTAATTCCGGGACAGGGGACGAGCAGTACTTC.